This is a list of T cell receptor beta chains from one sample in a study of blood T cell repertoires in COVID-19. Only in-frame clones appear in the TCRdb table, and some are missing; sequencing was by immunoSEQ multiplex PCR. The sample shows 310,000 or so clones, roughly nine tenths of them seen only once. The sample taken for sequencing was peripheral blood. These receptors came from a man younger than 35 who had recovered from COVID-19. The CDR3 runs from the conserved cysteine through the conserved F or W. The order of the fields is CDR3 DNA, CDR3 protein, D gene, V gene, clone size, J gene. D genes are given only for firm matches. Rows may omit the clone size; those that give it use once, few, many or a size class.

TGTGCCAGCAGCATTATGACAGGCGAGCAGTTCTTC CASSIMTGEQFF NA TRBV6-6 NA TRBJ2-1
TGTGCCACCAGCATCAGCGCACTAGCGGGAGTCAATGAGCAGTTCTTC CATSISALAGVNEQFF TRBD2 TRBV15 once TRBJ2-1
TGTGCCAGTAGTGCGGGACAGGGGAGGACTGAAGCTTTCTTT CASSAGQGRTEAFF TRBD1 TRBV19 NA TRBJ1-1
TGTGCCAGCAGCCCTCTCCGGGACAGGGGGTACGAGCAGTACTTC CASSPLRDRGYEQYF TRBD1 TRBV28 NA TRBJ2-7
TGTGCCAGCAGTCCTGACAGGGCCGACGAGCAGTACTTC CASSPDRADEQYF TRBD1 TRBV27 NA TRBJ2-7
TGTGCCATCAGTGAGAATTGGACAGGTTCCTACGAGCAGTACTTC CAISENWTGSYEQYF TRBD1 TRBV10-3 NA TRBJ2-7
TGTGCCAGCAGCTTTCCGGGACATAAATCCTACAATGAGCAGTTCTTC CASSFPGHKSYNEQFF NA TRBV5-6 NA TRBJ2-1
TGTGCCAGCAGCCCTTGGACTAGCGGGACCCTTAGCACAGATACGCAGTATTTT CASSPWTSGTLSTDTQYF TRBD2 TRBV7-9 NA TRBJ2-3
TGTGCCAGCAGCGTAGGCGGTATTGAAGAGCAGTTCTTC CASSVGGIEEQFF NA TRBV9 NA TRBJ2-1
TGTGCCTCGAAAGGACAGGGGCGTACGGGGGAGCAGTACTTC CASKGQGRTGEQYF TRBD1 TRBV10-3 few TRBJ2-7
TGCGCCAGCAGGGAGACAGGGGGAGCGGCCACTGAAGCTTTCTTT CASRETGGAATEAFF TRBD1 TRBV5-1 NA TRBJ1-1
TGTGCCACCCGGTCGGGGGGGGCGGATGAGCAGTACTTC CATRSGGADEQYF TRBD2 TRBV19 NA TRBJ2-7
TGTGCCAGCACCGGGGGTAGCAATCAGCCCCAGCATTTT CASTGGSNQPQHF NA TRBV12-3/TRBV12-4 NA TRBJ1-5
TGTGCCAGCAGCCCAGAGGGAGCCGGCTCTACCTACGAGCAGTACTTC CASSPEGAGSTYEQYF NA TRBV7-9 NA TRBJ2-7
TGTGCCAGCAGTTCAGGCACAGATACGCAGTATTTT CASSSGTDTQYF NA TRBV12-3/TRBV12-4 NA TRBJ2-3
TGTGCCAGCAGACCAGATAGCGGGGCGAGCACAGATACGCAGTATTTT CASRPDSGASTDTQYF TRBD2 TRBV2 NA TRBJ2-3
TGTGCCACCAGTGATGGGATAGCGGGGCGCTACAATGAGCAGTTCTTC CATSDGIAGRYNEQFF TRBD2 TRBV24-1 once TRBJ2-1
TGTGCCAGCAGTTACTCTAGCTACGCCGGGGAGCTGTTTTTT CASSYSSYAGELFF NA TRBV6-2/TRBV6-3 NA TRBJ2-2
TGTGCCAGCAGCAAGACAGGGGTGAGCACAGATACGCAGTATTTT CASSKTGVSTDTQYF TRBD1 TRBV7-3 once TRBJ2-3
TGTGCCAGCTCACCAGGAGGACAGGGGGAGTTCTTC CASSPGGQGEFF TRBD1 TRBV18 NA TRBJ2-1
TGCGCCAGCAGCCAAGGGGGACTAGCGAACTCCTACGAGCAGTACTTC CASSQGGLANSYEQYF TRBD2 TRBV4-1 NA TRBJ2-7
TGTGCCAGCTCACCACAAACAGCCCCTCAAGAGACCCAGTACTTC CASSPQTAPQETQYF NA TRBV18 NA TRBJ2-5
TGTGCCAGCAGTTTAAGCCTAGGAGATTCACCCCTCCACTTT CASSLSLGDSPLHF NA TRBV6-5 NA TRBJ1-6
TGCGCCAGCAGCTTGGTAGGGGTTAGTGAGCAGTTCTTC CASSLVGVSEQFF NA TRBV5-1 NA TRBJ2-1
TGTGCCAGCAGCCAAGCTGCCGGGACTGCTGCCTACGAGCAGTACTTC CASSQAAGTAAYEQYF NA TRBV4-2 NA TRBJ2-7
TGTGCCAGCAGGCGCTCGATGGGACTTAACTATGGCTACACCTTC CASRRSMGLNYGYTF NA TRBV28 NA TRBJ1-2
TGCAGCGTTAACAGGGGCCCCTATGGCTACACCTTC CSVNRGPYGYTF TRBD1 TRBV29-1 NA TRBJ1-2
TGTGCCAGCTCATTGGAGACTAGCAATACGCAGTATTTT CASSLETSNTQYF TRBD2 TRBV18 NA TRBJ2-3
TGTGCCAGTAGTATCGTTAGCGGGACTCCCCAACCTACGCAGTATTTT CASSIVSGTPQPTQYF TRBD2 TRBV19 NA TRBJ2-3
TGTGCCTGGAGTCTACAGGGGAATGAGCAGTTCTTC CAWSLQGNEQFF TRBD1 TRBV30 NA TRBJ2-1
TGTGCCAGCAGTGAACGGAGTCGCTCGGGGGTGAACACTGAAGCTTTCTTT CASSERSRSGVNTEAFF NA TRBV6-1 NA TRBJ1-1
TGTGCCAGTAGTATGGGAGGGGTACCACGGGCTTTCTTT CASSMGGVPRAFF NA TRBV19 NA TRBJ1-1
TGTGCCAGCAGCCTAGCTCCAGCCGGGACTAGCGGGGGGAATGAGCAGTTCTTC CASSLAPAGTSGGNEQFF TRBD2 TRBV4-2 NA TRBJ2-1
TGTGCCACCACCCGGACAGTAGACAATGAGCAGTTCTTC CATTRTVDNEQFF NA TRBV10-3 NA TRBJ2-1
TGTGCCAGCAGCCCAGGGGACCTCCCACCGACCCAGTACTTC CASSPGDLPPTQYF NA TRBV3-1/TRBV3-2 NA TRBJ2-5
TGCGCCAGCAGCCGCGCTGGGAGCCACGAGCAGTACTTC CASSRAGSHEQYF NA TRBV10-1 NA TRBJ2-7
TGTGCCAGCAGCTCAGGGAATAATGAGCAGTTCTTC CASSSGNNEQFF NA TRBV7-9 NA TRBJ2-1
TGCGCCAGCAGTGAGTCGGGAGGGCGGGCAAGCTCCTACAATGAGCAGTTCTTC CASSESGGRASSYNEQFF TRBD2 TRBV10-2 NA TRBJ2-1
TGTGCCAGCAGCCAAAAACTAGGGCCCGGGGAGCTGTTTTTT CASSQKLGPGELFF NA TRBV14 NA TRBJ2-2
TGTGCCAGCTCACCCAAGGGGGTGGATACGCAGTATTTT CASSPKGVDTQYF NA TRBV18 NA TRBJ2-3
TGTGCCAGTGGAGATTGGGTCTTGGGTAATTCACCCCTCCACTTT CASGDWVLGNSPLHF NA TRBV19 NA TRBJ1-6
TGTGCCAGCAGCACGGACAGTTTTCGGGGCTACACCTTC CASSTDSFRGYTF NA TRBV7-3 NA TRBJ1-2
TGTGCCAGCAGCAGAGAGGTTGGAGGAACAGATACGCAGTATTTT CASSREVGGTDTQYF NA TRBV7-3 NA TRBJ2-3
TGTGCCAGCAGCAAGACAGGGAAAGACTATGGCTACACCTTC CASSKTGKDYGYTF TRBD1 TRBV7-9 NA TRBJ1-2
TGTGCCAGCAGCCAAGATTTCGCGACAGATACGCAGTATTTT CASSQDFATDTQYF NA TRBV3-1/TRBV3-2 few TRBJ2-3
TGTGCCAGCAGCGGGGGGACAGAGGGCAATCAGCCCCAGCATTTT CASSGGTEGNQPQHF TRBD1 TRBV7-2 NA TRBJ1-5
TGCGCCAGCAGCTTGCGGGACGGGAGCTCCTACGAGCAGTACTTC CASSLRDGSSYEQYF NA TRBV5-1 NA TRBJ2-7
TGTGCCAGCACGGGACAGGCGGGTTCACCCCTCCACTTT CASTGQAGSPLHF TRBD1 TRBV6-5 NA TRBJ1-6
TGCGCCAGCAGCTTGGGGGGCAGTACTGAAGCTTTCTTT CASSLGGSTEAFF NA TRBV5-1 NA TRBJ1-1
TGTGCCAGCAGCCCAAGGCCGGGACAGGAGTCCTACGAGCAGTACTTC CASSPRPGQESYEQYF TRBD1 TRBV7-9 NA TRBJ2-7
TGTGCCAGCTCCAAGGAGCAGATTAATGAAAAACTGTTTTTT CASSKEQINEKLFF NA TRBV18 NA TRBJ1-4
TGTGCCAGCAGTTACGGCAGGGAAATCGTTTTATATAATTCACCCCTCCACTTT CASSYGREIVLYNSPLHF NA TRBV6-2/TRBV6-3 NA TRBJ1-6